Presented here are 23 T cell receptor beta chains from one specimen sequenced in a study of vaccination effects on CD4 cells after COVID-19. Their specific antigens are unknown. At the end of roughly ten days of culture, CD4+ T cells were isolated. Sequencing used immunoSEQ multiplex PCR; TCRdb keeps in-frame clones, though not all of them. The sample lists about 37,000 clones; 65% to 80% were seen once. This sample comprised CD4+ T cells from PBMCs cultured without peptide, obtained before COVID-19 vaccination. The receptors here all came from a human donor who received a COVID-19 vaccine.

This CDR3 is CASSQAAGNEQFF. In nucleotides, the CDR3 is TGTGCCAGCAGCCAAGCGGCGGGCAATGAGCAGTTCTTC. This chain uses TRBV3-1 (or the pseudogene TRBV3-2) with TRBJ2-1, with D tentatively TRBD2 (5 bases). V was cut by 1 base and J by 6 bases, with 7 bases left in between. The CDR3 covers 13 residues. The germline gives CDR1 LGHDT, CDR2 YNNKEL (reference sequence).

V usage is TRBV6-1 and J usage is TRBJ1-2, with D possibly TRBD1 on 6 matching bases. CDR1 is MNHNS and CDR2 is SASEGT in the germline V gene. Trimming stripped 2 bases from V and 3 bases from J, with 13 bases between. The CDR3 covers 15 residues. CDR3 amino acids: CASSEYAGADYGYTF. The CDR3 nucleotides read TGTGCCAGCAGTGAATATGCGGGGGCGGACTATGGCTACACCTTC.

The genes are TRBV5-5 and TRBJ1-2, with 7 bases matching TRBD1. J lost 1 base, V lost 4 bases, and 4 bases had no gene match. This CDR3 region has 14 residues. Germline V CDR1 and CDR2: SGHKS, YYEKEE (reference sequence). The CDR3 DNA sequence: TGTGCCAGCAGCCGTGGGGACAGTAACTATGGCTACACCTTC. Protein sequence: CASSRGDSNYGYTF.

This sequence joins TRBV4-3 and TRBJ1-4, with 9 bases lining up with TRBD1. Per the germline V gene, CDR1 is LGHNA and CDR2 is YSLEER. The length of the CDR3 is 16 residues. V gave up 4 bases and J gave up 8 bases; unmatched junction bases: 11. The CDR3 protein is CASSPRWGGTGEKLFF. The DNA for the CDR3 is TGCGCCAGCAGCCCAAGATGGGGGGGGACAGGGGAAAAACTGTTTTTT.

This chain joins TRBV11-2 and TRBJ2-3, with a tentative D call TRBD2 (5 bases). Germline V gene lookup returns CDR1 SGHAT and CDR2 FQNNGV. This CDR3 region has 15 residues. The V end lost 5 bases, the J end lost 10 bases, and 22 bases lay between the germline ends. Here the CDR3 DNA reads TGTGCCAGCAGCCTCGGGGTGACAACCCGAAATGCGCAGTATTTT. The encoded protein is CASSLGVTTRNAQYF.

In its sample, this clone ranks as medium-sized. CDR3: CASSLAEGAYEQYF. CDR3 DNA: TGTGCCAGCAGCTTGGCCGAAGGGGCGTACGAGCAGTACTTC. The chain recombines TRBV5-4 with TRBJ2-7, with D perhaps matching TRBD1 (5 bases). There are 14 residues in the CDR3. Trimming left V 0 bases short and J 4 bases short, with 11 bases between. Germline V gene sequence: CDR1 SGHNT, CDR2 YYREEE (reference sequence). Drawing the rest from reference TRBV5-4 and TRBJ2-7, the complete variable domain is ETGVTQSPTHLIKTRGQQVTLRCSSQSGHNTVSWYQQALGQGPQFIFQYYREEENGRGNFPPRFSGLQFPNYSSELNVNALELDDSALYLCASSLAEGAYEQYFGPGTRLTVT.

This chain uses TRBV6-5 with TRBJ2-7; D not certain. Looked up from germline, CDR1 is MNHEY and CDR2 is SVGAGI. Deletions cut 3 bases from V and 0 bases from J, with 15 bases between. This CDR3 spans 16 amino acids. This CDR3 is CASSYGPGTTSYEQYF. The CDR3 DNA sequence: TGTGCCAGCAGTTATGGGCCAGGAACGACCTCCTACGAGCAGTACTTC.

The rearrangement uses TRBV11-2 and TRBJ2-1, with D possibly being TRBD2 (6 bases). The germline gives CDR1 SGHAT, CDR2 FQNNGV. CDR3 size: 15 residues. V was cut by 4 bases and J by 5 bases, with 15 bases left in between. The CDR3 DNA reads as TGTGCCAGCAGCTCGTCAGTAGCGGATCACAATGAGCAGTTCTTC. Its translation is CASSSSVADHNEQFF.

J is TRBJ2-5 and V is TRBV12-3 or TRBV12-4; 8 bases are a match to TRBD2. This CDR3 has 13 amino acids. The V segment lost 6 bases and the J segment 4 bases; nucleotides outside the gene matches: 4. The CDR3 loop reads CASSRGGGETQYF. CDR3 nucleotides: TGTGCCAGCAGCCGGGGGGGCGGAGAGACCCAGTACTTC.

The chain has TRBV5-1 and TRBJ1-1; D not resolved. The length of the CDR3 is 14 residues. The germline CDR1 and CDR2 sequences are SGHRS and YFSETQ. V shed 0 bases and J shed 1 base, with 7 bases lying between them. The chain's CDR3 is CASSLVGQNTEAFF. CDR3 DNA sequence: TGCGCCAGCAGCTTGGTAGGCCAGAACACTGAAGCTTTCTTT. Together with reference TRBV5-1 and TRBJ1-1, the CDR3 gives the full variable domain: KAGVTQTPRYLIKTRGQQVTLSCSPISGHRSVSWYQQTPGQGLQFLFEYFSETQRNKGNFPGRFSGRQFSNSRSEMNVSTLELGDSALYLCASSLVGQNTEAFFGQGTRLTVV.

The chain uses TRBV5-8 and TRBJ2-7; tentative D call: TRBD2 (6 bases). V was trimmed by 4 bases and J by 3 bases, leaving 17 bases between them. This CDR3 spans 15 amino acids. Germline V gene sequence: CDR1 SGHTS, CDR2 YDEGEE. CDR3 in amino acids: CASSPVGGSNYEQYF. The DNA for the CDR3 is TGTGCCAGCAGCCCAGTCGGGGGTTCCAACTACGAGCAGTACTTC.

This rearrangement joins TRBV19 to TRBJ1-5; no clear D. V lost 0 bases and J lost 3, with 6 bases in between. This CDR3 contains 14 residues. Germline values: CDR1 LNHDA, CDR2 SQIVND (reference sequence). CDR3 amino acids: CASSIEAPNQPQHF. The CDR3 DNA is TGTGCCAGTAGTATAGAGGCCCCCAATCAGCCCCAGCATTTT. The full variable domain, rest sourced from reference TRBV19 and TRBJ1-5, is DGGITQSPKYLFRKEGQNVTLSCEQNLNHDAMYWYRQDPGQGLRLIYYSQIVNDFQKGDIAEGYSVSREKKESFPLTVTSAQKNPTAFYLCASSIEAPNQPQHFGDGTRLSIL.

V and J are TRBV12-3 or TRBV12-4 and TRBJ2-5; the D gene is possibly TRBD2 (5 bases). V was cut by 5 bases and J by 7 bases, with 14 bases left in between. CDR3 size: 13 residues. The CDR3 sequence: CASSRTIRGTQYF. CDR3 coding DNA: TGTGCCAGCAGTAGGACGATCCGGGGGACCCAGTACTTC.

The chain combines TRBV6-6 with TRBJ1-1; D not resolved. This CDR3 has 13 amino acids. The V and J ends lost 6 bases and 1 base respectively, with 9 bases between them. Germline CDR1 MNHNY, CDR2 SVGAGI (reference sequence). The CDR3 sequence is CASSPAGNTEAFF. The DNA of the CDR3 is TGTGCCAGCAGCCCAGCAGGGAACACTGAAGCTTTCTTT.

This clone was seen a few times. V gene TRBV6-1 combines with J gene TRBJ2-2, with D tentatively TRBD1 (6 bases). Trimming shortened V by 2 bases and J by 5 bases, and 6 bases separated the two germline ends. This CDR3 comprises 13 residues. The germline CDR1 and CDR2 sequences are MNHNS and SASEGT. In DNA form, the CDR3 reads TGTGCCAGCAGTGAACAGGGGACCGGGGAGCTGTTTTTT. Protein product: CASSEQGTGELFF.

The chain carries TRBV21-1 and TRBJ2-1; TRBD1, as called in the table, went unchecked against the DNA. TRBV21-1 is a known pseudogene. This CDR3 region has 16 residues. The CDR3 sequence: CASSTTTGRSYNEQFF. Written as DNA, the CDR3 is TGTGCCAGCAGCACGACGACAGGTCGGTCCTACAATGAGCAGTTCTTC.

This chain joins TRBV16 and TRBJ1-2; maybe TRBD1 (6 bases). The CDR3 loop spans 13 amino acids. Germline CDR1 is KGHSY and CDR2 is FQNENV. Trimming removed 1 base at V and 9 bases at J, with 12 bases between. The CDR3 here is CASSQFRGSSYTF. Here the CDR3 DNA reads TGTGCCAGCAGCCAATTCAGGGGTTCGAGCTACACCTTC.

J is TRBJ1-2 and V is TRBV4-1, with D possibly matching TRBD1 (6 bases). This CDR3 has 17 amino acids. Trimming took 1 base from V and 5 from J, leaving 20 bases between them. The germline V gene encodes CDR1 MGHRA and CDR2 YSYEKL. The CDR3 reads CASSQGGGRSRAYGYTF. The CDR3 coding sequence is TGCGCCAGCAGCCAAGGAGGGGGGCGCAGCAGGGCTTATGGCTACACCTTC.

V usage is TRBV3-1 (or the pseudogene TRBV3-2) and J usage is TRBJ2-7, with TRBD2 matching over 7 bases. With 4 bases clipped from V and 4 bases from J, the junction kept 4 bases outside the gene matches. The germline V gene has CDR1 LGHDT and CDR2 YNNKEL (reference sequence). This CDR3 has 13 residues. The CDR3, as DNA: TGTGCCAGCAGCCCATCGGGGGGTTACGAGCAGTACTTC. It yields the protein CASSPSGGYEQYF.

The rearrangement joins TRBV20-1 to TRBJ2-1; 11 bases line up with TRBD2. Per germline, CDR1 DFQATT and CDR2 SNEGSKA (reference sequence). V lost 3 bases, J lost 1 base, and 5 bases stayed unmatched. The CDR3 runs 16 residues. CDR3 nucleotides: TGCAGTGCTAGTCGGCCTAGCGGGGGGTCCTACAATGAGCAGTTCTTC. Translating it yields CSASRPSGGSYNEQFF.

The rearrangement links TRBV5-4 to TRBJ2-5; TRBD2 matches at 7 bases. V lost 2 bases to trimming and J lost 5 bases; unmatched junction nucleotides: 6. CDR3 length equals 14 residues. CDR1 is SGHNT, CDR2 YYREEE, per germline (reference sequence). CDR3 loop: CASSLAGPPETQYF. CDR3 coding DNA: TGTGCCAGCAGCTTAGCGGGACCCCCGGAGACCCAGTACTTC.

This clone was found a few times. The gene calls are TRBV5-1 and TRBJ1-1, with TRBD1 as a possible D gene (5 bases). CDR1 is SGHRS, CDR2 YFSETQ, per germline. This CDR3 has 15 amino acids. V gave up 4 bases and J gave up 1 base, with 14 bases separating them. The CDR3 DNA reads as TGCGCCAGCAGCGTGGGGGGGACTAGGAACACTGAAGCTTTCTTT. Its translation: CASSVGGTRNTEAFF. The full variable domain, completed using reference TRBV5-1 and TRBJ1-1, is KAGVTQTPRYLIKTRGQQVTLSCSPISGHRSVSWYQQTPGQGLQFLFEYFSETQRNKGNFPGRFSGRQFSNSRSEMNVSTLELGDSALYLCASSVGGTRNTEAFFGQGTRLTVV.

This chain links TRBV4-1 with TRBJ1-2; D is uncertain. Germline-derived CDR1 and CDR2 are MGHRA and YSYEKL. This CDR3 comprises 12 residues. With 3 bases removed from V and 9 bases from J, the gap between germline ends came to 11 bases. CDR3 in amino acids: CASSHQTGSYTF. CDR3 DNA sequence: TGCGCCAGCAGCCACCAGACCGGTAGCTACACCTTC.